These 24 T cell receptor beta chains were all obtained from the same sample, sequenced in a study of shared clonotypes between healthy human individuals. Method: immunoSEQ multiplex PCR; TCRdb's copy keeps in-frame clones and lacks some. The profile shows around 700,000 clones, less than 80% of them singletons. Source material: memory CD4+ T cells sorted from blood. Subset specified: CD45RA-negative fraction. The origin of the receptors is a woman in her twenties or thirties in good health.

CDR3 sequence reads: CASSQQGTGVYEQYF. CDR3 in DNA: TGTGCCAGCAGTCAACAGGGGACAGGGGTCTACGAGCAGTACTTC. V gene TRBV28 combines with J gene TRBJ2-7; 10 positions match TRBD1. There are 15 residues in the CDR3. With V trimmed by 5 bases and J by 3 bases, 7 bases remained unmatched. The germline gives CDR1 MDHEN, CDR2 SYDVKM.

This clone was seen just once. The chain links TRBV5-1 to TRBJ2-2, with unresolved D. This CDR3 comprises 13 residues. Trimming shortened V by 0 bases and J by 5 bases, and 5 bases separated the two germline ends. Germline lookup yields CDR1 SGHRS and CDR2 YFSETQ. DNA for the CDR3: TGCGCCAGCAGCTTGGCCAGAACCGGGGAGCTGTTTTTT. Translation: CASSLARTGELFF.

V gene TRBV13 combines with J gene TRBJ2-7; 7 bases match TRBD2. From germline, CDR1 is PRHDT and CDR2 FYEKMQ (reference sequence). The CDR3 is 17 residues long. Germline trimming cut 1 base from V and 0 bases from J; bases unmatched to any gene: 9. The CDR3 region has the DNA TGTGCCAGCAGCTTAGCGGGACTGGAGCGGGACTCCTACGAGCAGTACTTC. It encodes CASSLAGLERDSYEQYF. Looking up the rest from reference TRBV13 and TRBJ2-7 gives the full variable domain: AAGVIQSPRHLIKEKRETATLKCYPIPRHDTVYWYQQGPGQDPQFLISFYEKMQSDKGSIPDRFSAQQFSDYHSELNMSSLELGDSALYFCASSLAGLERDSYEQYFGPGTRLTVT.

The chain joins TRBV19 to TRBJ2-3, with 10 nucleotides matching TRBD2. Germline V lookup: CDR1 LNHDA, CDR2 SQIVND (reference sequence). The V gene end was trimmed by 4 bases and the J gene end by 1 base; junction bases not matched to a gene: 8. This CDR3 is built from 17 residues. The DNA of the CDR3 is TGTGCCAGTAGTAGGAGTCCCGGGACTAGCGGCACAGATACGCAGTATTTT. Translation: CASSRSPGTSGTDTQYF. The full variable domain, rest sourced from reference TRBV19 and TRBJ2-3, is DGGITQSPKYLFRKEGQNVTLSCEQNLNHDAMYWYRQDPGQGLRLIYYSQIVNDFQKGDIAEGYSVSREKKESFPLTVTSAQKNPTAFYLCASSRSPGTSGTDTQYFGPGTRLTVL.

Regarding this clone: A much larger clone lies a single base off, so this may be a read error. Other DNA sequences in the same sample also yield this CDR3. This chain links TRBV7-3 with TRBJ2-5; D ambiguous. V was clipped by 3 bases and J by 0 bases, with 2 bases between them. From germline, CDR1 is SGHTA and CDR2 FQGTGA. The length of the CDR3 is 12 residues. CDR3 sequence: CASSLDQETQYF. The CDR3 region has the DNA TGTGCCAGCAGCTTGGACCAAGAGACCCAGTACTTC.

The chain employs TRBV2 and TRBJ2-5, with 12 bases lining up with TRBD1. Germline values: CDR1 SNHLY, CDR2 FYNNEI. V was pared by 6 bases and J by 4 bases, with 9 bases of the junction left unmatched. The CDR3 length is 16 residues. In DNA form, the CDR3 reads TGTGCCAGCAGGACCGGGACAGGGGGCGGGACAGAGACCCAGTACTTC. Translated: CASRTGTGGGTETQYF.

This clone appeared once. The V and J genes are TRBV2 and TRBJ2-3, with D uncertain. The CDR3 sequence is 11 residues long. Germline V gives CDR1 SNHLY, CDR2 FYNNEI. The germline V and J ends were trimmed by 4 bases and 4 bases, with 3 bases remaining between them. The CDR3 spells CASSASDTQYF. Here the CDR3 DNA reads TGTGCCAGCAGTGCATCAGATACGCAGTATTTT.

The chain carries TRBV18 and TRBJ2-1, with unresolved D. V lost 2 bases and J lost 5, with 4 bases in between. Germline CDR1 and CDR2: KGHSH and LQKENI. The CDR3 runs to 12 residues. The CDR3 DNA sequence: TGTGCCAGCTCACCAGCGGACAATGAGCAGTTCTTC. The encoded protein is CASSPADNEQFF.

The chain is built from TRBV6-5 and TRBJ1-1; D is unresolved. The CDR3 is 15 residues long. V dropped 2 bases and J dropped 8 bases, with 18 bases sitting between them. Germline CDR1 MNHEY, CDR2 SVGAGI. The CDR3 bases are TGTGCCAGCAGTTACCGCGGAGTGGGAGGAACCGAAGCTTTCTTT. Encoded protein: CASSYRGVGGTEAFF.

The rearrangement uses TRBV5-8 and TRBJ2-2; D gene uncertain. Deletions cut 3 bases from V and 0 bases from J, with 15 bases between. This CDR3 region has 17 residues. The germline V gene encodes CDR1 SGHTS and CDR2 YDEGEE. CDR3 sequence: CASSSPGRSSNTGELFF. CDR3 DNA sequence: TGTGCCAGCAGCTCCCCAGGCCGTTCCTCGAACACCGGGGAGCTGTTTTTT.

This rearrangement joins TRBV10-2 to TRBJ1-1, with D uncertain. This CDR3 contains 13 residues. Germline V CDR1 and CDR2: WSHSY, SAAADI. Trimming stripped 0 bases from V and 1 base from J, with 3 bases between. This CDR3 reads CASSESGNTEAFF. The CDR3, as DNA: TGCGCCAGCAGTGAGTCTGGGAACACTGAAGCTTTCTTT.

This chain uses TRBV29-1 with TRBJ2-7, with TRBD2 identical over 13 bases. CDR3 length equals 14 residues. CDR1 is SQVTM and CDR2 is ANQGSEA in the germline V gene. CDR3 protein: CSVGTSGNSYEQYF. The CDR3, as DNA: TGCAGTGTCGGGACTAGCGGGAACTCCTACGAGCAGTACTTC.

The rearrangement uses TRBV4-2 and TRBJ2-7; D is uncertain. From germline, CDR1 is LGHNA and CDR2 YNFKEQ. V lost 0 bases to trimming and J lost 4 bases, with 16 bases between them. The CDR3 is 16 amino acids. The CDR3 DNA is TGTGCCAGCAGCCAAGAACGGACGGCGGTGGGGTACGAGCAGTACTTC. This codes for CASSQERTAVGYEQYF.

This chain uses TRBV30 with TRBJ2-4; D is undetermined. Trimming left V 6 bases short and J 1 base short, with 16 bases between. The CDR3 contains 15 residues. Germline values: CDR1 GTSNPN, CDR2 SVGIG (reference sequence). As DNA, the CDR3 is TGTGCCTGCAAGGTAGGAGCCCTGGCCAAAAACATTCAGTACTTC. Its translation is CACKVGALAKNIQYF.

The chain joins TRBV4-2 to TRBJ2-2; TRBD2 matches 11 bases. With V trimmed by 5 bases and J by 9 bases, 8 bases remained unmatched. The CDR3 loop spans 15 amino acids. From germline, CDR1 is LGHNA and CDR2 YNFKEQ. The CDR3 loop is CASSDATSGSRELFF. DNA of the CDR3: TGTGCCAGCAGCGACGCAACTAGCGGGAGCCGGGAGCTGTTTTTT.

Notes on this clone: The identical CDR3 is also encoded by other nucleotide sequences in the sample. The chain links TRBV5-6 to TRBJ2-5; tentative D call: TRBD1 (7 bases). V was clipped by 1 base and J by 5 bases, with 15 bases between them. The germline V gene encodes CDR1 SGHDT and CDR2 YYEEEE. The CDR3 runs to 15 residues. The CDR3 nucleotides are TGTGCCAGCAGCTTGCCAGGGGGGAGAGAGGAGACCCAGTACTTC. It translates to CASSLPGGREETQYF.

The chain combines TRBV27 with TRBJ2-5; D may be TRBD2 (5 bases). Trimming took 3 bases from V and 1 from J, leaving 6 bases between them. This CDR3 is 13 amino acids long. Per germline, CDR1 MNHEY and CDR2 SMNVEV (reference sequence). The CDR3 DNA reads TGTGCCAGCAGTTTTCGGGGCCAAGAGACCCAGTACTTC. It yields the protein CASSFRGQETQYF.

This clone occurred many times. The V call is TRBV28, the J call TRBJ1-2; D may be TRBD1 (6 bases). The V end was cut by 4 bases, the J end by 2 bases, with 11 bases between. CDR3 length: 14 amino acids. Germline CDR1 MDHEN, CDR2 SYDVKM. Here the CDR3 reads CASSYRAANYGYTF. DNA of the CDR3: TGTGCCAGCAGTTACAGGGCTGCCAACTATGGCTACACCTTC.

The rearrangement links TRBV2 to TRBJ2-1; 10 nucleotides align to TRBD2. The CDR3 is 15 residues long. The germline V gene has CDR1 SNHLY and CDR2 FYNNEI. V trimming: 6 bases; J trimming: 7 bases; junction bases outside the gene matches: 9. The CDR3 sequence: CASRLAGDYENEQFF. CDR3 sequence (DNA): TGTGCCAGCAGGCTAGCGGGAGACTACGAGAATGAGCAGTTCTTC.

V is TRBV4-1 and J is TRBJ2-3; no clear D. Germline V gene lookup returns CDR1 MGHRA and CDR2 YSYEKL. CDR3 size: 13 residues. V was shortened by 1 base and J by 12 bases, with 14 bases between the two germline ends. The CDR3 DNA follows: TGCGCCAGCAGCCAAGCGGCTCCCCAAAGCCAGTATTTT. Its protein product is CASSQAAPQSQYF.

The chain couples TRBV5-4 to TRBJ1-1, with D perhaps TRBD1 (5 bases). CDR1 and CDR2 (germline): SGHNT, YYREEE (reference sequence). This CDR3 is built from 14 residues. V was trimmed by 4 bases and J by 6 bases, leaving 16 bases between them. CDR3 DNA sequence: TGTGCCAGCAGCCCCCGGGGAGGGGTGGCTGAAGCTTTCTTT. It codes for CASSPRGGVAEAFF.

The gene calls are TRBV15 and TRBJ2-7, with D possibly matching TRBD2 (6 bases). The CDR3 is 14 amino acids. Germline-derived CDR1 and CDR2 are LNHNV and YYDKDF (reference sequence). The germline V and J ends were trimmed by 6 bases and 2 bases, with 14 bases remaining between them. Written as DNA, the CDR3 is TGTGCCACCAGATCGAATAGCGGCGCCTACGAGCAGTACTTC. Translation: CATRSNSGAYEQYF.

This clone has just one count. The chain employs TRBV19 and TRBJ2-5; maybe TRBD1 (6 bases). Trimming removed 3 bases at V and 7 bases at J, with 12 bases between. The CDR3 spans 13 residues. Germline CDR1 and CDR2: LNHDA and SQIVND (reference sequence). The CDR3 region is CASSMTGLWTQYF. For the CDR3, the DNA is TGTGCCAGTAGTATGACAGGTTTGTGGACCCAGTACTTC. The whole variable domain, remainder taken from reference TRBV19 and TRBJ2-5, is DGGITQSPKYLFRKEGQNVTLSCEQNLNHDAMYWYRQDPGQGLRLIYYSQIVNDFQKGDIAEGYSVSREKKESFPLTVTSAQKNPTAFYLCASSMTGLWTQYFGPGTRLLVL.

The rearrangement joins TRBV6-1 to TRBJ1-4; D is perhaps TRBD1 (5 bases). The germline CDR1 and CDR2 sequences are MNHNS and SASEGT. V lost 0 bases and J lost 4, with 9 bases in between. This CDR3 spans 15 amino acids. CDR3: CASSEASGVNEKLFF. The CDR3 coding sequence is TGTGCCAGCAGTGAAGCCTCGGGGGTTAATGAAAAACTGTTTTTT.